This TCR beta chain was sequenced for a study of cytomegalovirus exposure and HLA in healthy donors. With 60 Vbeta and 13 Jbeta primers, the PCR was carried out. Per the original data handling: An analysis that came later counted tens of millions of unique TCR beta chains, around 12 million shared. Here immunoSEQ multiplex PCR was the method, and the copy in TCRdb shows in-frame clones only, minus some. That table furnishes V, J and clone size, whereas the DNA furnished D and trimming. This repertoire shows over 75,000 clones, less than 10% found once; its top ten account for 5.1%. In regard to this clone: Its target is not known.

Findings of the study overall: TCR beta V- and J-gene trimming, according to a later analysis, was linked to a missense DCLRE1C variant. Segments of the TCR beta V type were, in most cases, productive about 90% or about 30% of the time in an earlier analysis.

Germline V gene data show CDR1 as SGHVS and CDR2 as FQNEAQ. The CDR3 has 15 residues. Losses at the gene ends were 2 bases for V and 3 bases for J; bases not matched to a gene: 6. Material: PBMCs. The TCR was taken from a man between 45 and 60 years old in good health and CMV-seropositive. The chain uses TRBV7-8 and TRBJ2-7; 8 bases are shared with TRBD1. In nucleotides, the CDR3 is TGTGCCAGCAGCTTACTGGGACAGGCCCTCTACGAGCAGTACTTC. Its protein is CASSLLGQALYEQYF.